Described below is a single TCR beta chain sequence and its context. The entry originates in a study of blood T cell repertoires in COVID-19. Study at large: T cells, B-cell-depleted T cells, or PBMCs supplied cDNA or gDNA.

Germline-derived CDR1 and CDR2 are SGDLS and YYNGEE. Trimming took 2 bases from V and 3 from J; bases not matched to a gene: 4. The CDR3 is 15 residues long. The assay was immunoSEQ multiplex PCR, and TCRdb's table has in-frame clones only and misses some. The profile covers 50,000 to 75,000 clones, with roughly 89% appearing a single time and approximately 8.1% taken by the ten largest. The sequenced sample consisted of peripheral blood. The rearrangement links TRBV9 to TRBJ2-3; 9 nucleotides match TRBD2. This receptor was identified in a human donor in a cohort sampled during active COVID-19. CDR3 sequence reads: CASSVNSGGTDTQYF. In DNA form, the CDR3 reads TGTGCCAGCAGCGTTAATAGCGGGGGAACAGATACGCAGTATTTT.